This TCR beta chain was recovered during a study of early T cells in non-severe SARS-CoV-2 infection. The wider study: Sequenced material consisted of bulk RNA (from unsorted whole blood), and chains were unpaired.

CDR1 is SEHNR and CDR2 is FQNEAQ in the germline V gene (reference sequence). V gave up 2 bases and J gave up 1 base, with 4 bases separating them. The CDR3 totals 13 residues. Individually, cDNA molecules had unique molecular identifiers attached to them. TCRdb reprocessed the 5' RACE reads via MiXCR and lists one record per CDR3 protein. The sample lists some 25,000 distinct CDR3 sequences, around 6% occurring once. Details on this clonotype: Antigen: not known.

Study outcomes and limitations: Private and CD4 specificities were missed by VDJdb matching, which favored anti-spike CD8 responses.

The specimen was whole blood. The TCR originated in an adult who was a healthcare worker with PCR-confirmed SARS-CoV-2 infection or an uninfected control (not recorded which). The rearrangement links TRBV7-9 to TRBJ2-3; unclear D gene. This CDR3 reads CASSLMGTDTQYF. DNA of the CDR3: TGTGCCAGCAGCTTAATGGGCACAGATACGCAGTATTTT.